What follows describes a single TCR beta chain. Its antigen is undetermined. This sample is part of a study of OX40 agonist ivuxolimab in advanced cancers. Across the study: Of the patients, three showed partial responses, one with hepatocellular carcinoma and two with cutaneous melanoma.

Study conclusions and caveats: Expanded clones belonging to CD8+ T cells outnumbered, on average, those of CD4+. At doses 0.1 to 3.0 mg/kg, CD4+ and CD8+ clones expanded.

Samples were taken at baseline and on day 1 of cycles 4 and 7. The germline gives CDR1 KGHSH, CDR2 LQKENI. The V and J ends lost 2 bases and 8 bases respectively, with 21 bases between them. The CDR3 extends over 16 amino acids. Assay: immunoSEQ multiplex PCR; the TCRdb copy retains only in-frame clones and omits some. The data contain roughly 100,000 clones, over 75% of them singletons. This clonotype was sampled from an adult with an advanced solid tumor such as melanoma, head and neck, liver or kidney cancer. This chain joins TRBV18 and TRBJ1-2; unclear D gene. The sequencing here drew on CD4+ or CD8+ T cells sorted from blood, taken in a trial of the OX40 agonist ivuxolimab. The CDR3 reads CASSPKTVVTLKGYTF. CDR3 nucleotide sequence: TGTGCCAGCTCACCAAAGACCGTAGTCACCCTAAAGGGCTACACCTTC.